This T cell receptor beta chain was captured in a study of PD-L1 blockade in urothelial cancer (dated by TCRdb to 2016 to 2017). Background on the whole study: Therapy was started in about 2014 for all patients, and atezolizumab 1,200 mg was administered intravenously every 3 weeks. About 90% of the 29 patients were identified as males with urothelial cancer of bladder origin, and a prior smoking history was reported by 18 of 29 patients. Patients had an ECOG performance status of 0 or 1 and had received between 0 and 3 prior chemotherapy regimens. Blood samples were analyzed 3 weeks after the start of treatment (second dose) and 6 weeks after the start of treatment. Blood samples yielded a median of roughly 150,000 T cells and more than 75,000 unique TCRs, with median clonality 0.080. An exploratory multi-omic analysis was conducted of the somatic, immune and clinical correlates of response to PD-L1 blockade with atezolizumab in urothelial cancer. Pretreatment tumor samples and matched peripheral blood, collected serially before and after atezolizumab treatment, underwent TCR sequencing. Durable clinical benefit was defined as a progression-free survival longer than 6 months, and TCR features were additionally tested against progression-free survival and overall survival. In the same patients, pretreatment tumors underwent whole exome sequencing and RNA sequencing in addition to TCR sequencing. Durable clinical benefit was achieved by nine patients but not by the remaining 20. Pretreatment blood TCR-seq was available for nearly 30 patients, at least one posttreatment blood collection was obtained for about 24 patients, and tumor TCR-seq was available for about 24 patients. Here is what the overall study found, with its caveats: Among patients with durable benefit, tumor-associated TCR clones showed greater expansion in peripheral blood 3 weeks after treatment started (n = 22, p = 0.022). Small sample size (n of about 29) and many exploratory analyses mean the results are intended to be hypothesis-generating. A pretreatment peripheral blood TCR clonality below the median was linked to improved progression-free and overall survival.

A total of approximately 27 patients with locally advanced or metastatic urothelial carcinoma, treated at Memorial Sloan Kettering on a trial protocol, made up the cohort. Peripheral blood mononuclear cells were collected from each patient pretreatment and during treatment, giving between 1 and 8 total time points per patient. The Qiagen DNeasy Blood extraction kit was used to purify genomic DNA from total PBMCs and tumor samples. Collected pretreatment and during treatment, PBMCs were isolated and stored as previously described. Clipping removes 6 bases from V and 6 bases from J, with 5 as the unmatched junction base count. Reading the germline V gene gives CDR1 SNHLY and CDR2 FYNNEI. Including the terminal cysteine and phenylalanine, the CDR3 comprises 15 residues. Only CDR3 DNA remains: 45 bases, in frame from the first base. Details on this clone: Its antigen has not been determined. No much larger clone is present one base from it, and per-base qualities are unavailable.

Each PCR received spiked-in synthetic TCR analog templates so that absolute template abundance could be estimated from read counts. The immunoSEQ assay was used to amplify TCRbeta CDR3 regions from genomic DNA with bias-controlled V and J gene primers. Sequencing of rearranged TCRbeta segments was done at approximately 20X coverage. The source study handled its data this way. Clustering was used to correct sequencing errors, and CDR3s were annotated against IMGT to assign V, D and J genes. Out-of-frame and stop-codon sequences were excluded, and only productive TCRbeta rearrangements were used in downstream analyses. Clonality was calculated as one minus the Shannon entropy normalized by the log of the number of unique productive sequences. Fisher's exact test with Benjamini-Hochberg correction, using a cutoff of adjusted p below 0.01, was how clones that differed between time points or between blood and tumor were identified. TCRdb re-hosts the immuneACCESS table, in-frame sequences only. Its copies lack some clones; in the studies checked, an unresolved V gene accounts for under half of them, and the cause for the rest is not known. The V and J calls and clone size were taken over from that table, and D and trimming were inferred from the DNA. The sample table holds tens of thousands of clones, of which 70% to 85% were seen once. The ten largest account for 30% of the sample.

The sample consisted of PBMCs, taken around atezolizumab (anti-PD-L1) treatment. The sequence was collected from a man aged 55 to 70 with urothelial cancer. The chain is encoded by TRBV2 joined to TRBJ2-2, with 12 bases aligning to TRBD2. The CDR3 region has the sequence CASRPTSGSPGELFF. The nucleotide sequence reads as follows: TGTGCCAGCAGACCGACTAGCGGGAGTCCCGGGGAGCTGTTTTTT.